What follows are 10 T cell receptor beta chains derived from one specimen sequenced in a study of memory CD4+ T cells and cytomegalovirus serostatus. Sequenced by immunoSEQ multiplex PCR; TCRdb stores in-frame clones only, minus some. The sample includes under 55,000 clones, over 60% of them seen just once. Single viable CD3+CD4+CD8-CD45RO+ cells were sorted as the memory CD4+ T cells. Sequenced: memory CD4+ T cells from blood. The receptors stem from an adult in good health and CMV-seropositive.

CDR3 DNA: TGCGCCAGCAGCTTGGCCGGAGGGCCGAACACTGAAGCTTTCTTT. It encodes CASSLAGGPNTEAFF. The V gene is TRBV5-1, the J gene TRBJ1-1; D call uncertain. With 0 bases removed from V and 1 base from J, the gap between germline ends came to 10 bases. The germline V gene encodes CDR1 SGHRS and CDR2 YFSETQ. CDR3 length: 15 amino acids.

This clone was recorded a few times. The chain combines TRBV5-6 with TRBJ2-7; the match to TRBD2 covers 8 bases. The junction had 6 bases not matched to a gene; V was cut back by 1 base and J by 0 bases. The V gene's germline CDR1 is SGHDT and CDR2 YYEEEE. The CDR3 totals 16 residues. The CDR3 spells CASSLPSGRRSYEQYF. The CDR3 DNA reads TGTGCCAGCAGCTTGCCTAGCGGGCGGCGCTCCTACGAGCAGTACTTC. The whole variable domain, remainder taken from reference TRBV5-6 and TRBJ2-7, is DAGVTQSPTHLIKTRGQQVTLRCSPKSGHDTVSWYQQALGQGPQFIFQYYEEEERQRGNFPDRFSGHQFPNYSSELNVNALLLGDSALYLCASSLPSGRRSYEQYFGPGTRLTVT.

This chain links TRBV11-2 with TRBJ2-7; D might be TRBD2 (6 bases). CDR1 and CDR2 (germline): SGHAT, FQNNGV. The CDR3 spans 16 residues. Trimming stripped 2 bases from V and 1 base from J, with 15 bases between. The CDR3 here is CASSLRPEGLSYEQYF. The CDR3, as DNA: TGTGCCAGCAGCTTACGACCGGAGGGGTTGTCCTACGAGCAGTACTTC.

The chain links TRBV21-1 to TRBJ1-4; the DNA was not compared with TRBD1, the D call given in the table. TRBV21-1 is a recognized pseudogene. The CDR3 loop spans 15 amino acids. The CDR3 region is CASSKGQATNEKLFF. In DNA, the CDR3 is TGTGCCAGCAGCAAAGGTCAGGCAACTAATGAAAAACTGTTTTTT.

CDR3 coding DNA: TGCGCCAGCAGCCGACCCGGGGGGGCCTCGCCATACGAGCAGTACTTC. Amino acid sequence: CASSRPGGASPYEQYF. The J gene is TRBJ2-7, the V gene TRBV4-3, with TRBD2 matching over 8 bases. This CDR3 contains 16 residues. CDR1 and CDR2 (germline): LGHNA, YSLEER. V shed 4 bases and J 4 bases; nucleotides not matched to a gene: 12.

This chain connects TRBV15 to TRBJ2-1; 9 bases line up with TRBD2. The CDR3 runs to 16 residues. Germline V lookup: CDR1 LNHNV, CDR2 YYDKDF (reference sequence). With 5 bases clipped from V and 9 bases from J, the junction kept 14 bases outside the gene matches. The CDR3 DNA reads as TGTGCCACCAGCTTACGACTAGCGGTCCGGGGGGCTGAGCAGTTCTTC. This encodes CATSLRLAVRGAEQFF.

The chain uses TRBV29-1 and TRBJ1-4; D remains unclear. CDR3 length equals 12 residues. Trimming cost V 4 bases and J 7 bases, with 10 bases left between them. In germline, CDR1 is SQVTM, CDR2 ANQGSEA. The CDR3 protein is CSVGRVGEKLFF. CDR3 nucleotide sequence: TGCAGCGTTGGAAGGGTCGGTGAAAAACTGTTTTTT.

This chain joins TRBV27 and TRBJ2-1, with 9 positions matching TRBD2. This CDR3 is 15 amino acids long. The ends lost 5 bases at V and 7 bases at J; junction bases unmatched: 9. Germline CDR1 MNHEY, CDR2 SMNVEV (reference sequence). As DNA, the CDR3 is TGTGCCAGCAGTCCCCGGGGACTAGCTGTGAATGAGCAGTTCTTC. Translation: CASSPRGLAVNEQFF.

V and J are TRBV7-8 and TRBJ1-1; 8 bases line up with TRBD1. Trimming cost V 5 bases and J 1 base; bases outside gene matches: 6. Germline-derived CDR1 and CDR2 are SGHVS and FQNEAQ. The CDR3 extends over 15 amino acids. The CDR3 nucleotides read TGTGCCAGCAGCCCCGGGGGACAGGCGAACACTGAAGCTTTCTTT. Its protein is CASSPGGQANTEAFF.

The J gene is TRBJ2-3, the V gene TRBV27, with 8 bases fitting TRBD1. With 2 bases clipped from V and 2 bases from J, the junction kept 6 bases outside the gene matches. Germline loops: CDR1 MNHEY, CDR2 SMNVEV (reference sequence). The CDR3 has 16 amino acids. The chain's CDR3 is CASSLDRGVNTDTQYF. The CDR3 DNA reads as TGTGCCAGCAGTTTAGACAGGGGAGTAAACACAGATACGCAGTATTTT.